These 24 T cell receptor beta chains share one sample of origin, sequenced in a study of T cell clonotyping in hematopoietic cell transplantation. Generated by immunoSEQ multiplex PCR, the TCRdb table keeps only in-frame clones and is missing some. The sample lists about 16,000 clones, around 90% occurring once. The specimen was peripheral blood mononuclear cells. The receptors derive from a man in his forties or fifties in good health. Some clones in this sample may be carry-over from other donors' samples.

The V gene is TRBV27, the J gene TRBJ1-5; TRBD1 is a possible D gene (5 bases). CDR3 size: 15 residues. Germline CDR1 reads MNHEY; CDR2 reads SMNVEV (reference sequence). Trimming pared 7 bases from V and 7 bases from J, leaving 20 bases between. The chain's CDR3 is CASKSVWQGGQPQHF. Here the CDR3 DNA reads TGTGCCAGCAAAAGTGTCTGGCAGGGAGGGCAGCCCCAGCATTTT.

The CDR3: CASSVDGLSSYEQYV. DNA for the CDR3: TGTGCCAGCAGCGTGGACGGCCTGAGCTCCTACGAGCAGTACGTC. V usage is TRBV5-4 and J usage is TRBJ2-7; D is ambiguous. Trimming cost V 4 bases and J 0 bases, with 14 bases left between them. The CDR3 length is 15 residues. CDR1 is SGHNT, CDR2 YYREEE, per germline (reference sequence).

The chain links TRBV10-1 to TRBJ2-2, with D maybe TRBD2 (5 bases). Between the trimmed V and J ends, which lost 8 bases and 4 bases, there was a span of 11 bases. Germline V lookup: CDR1 WNHNN, CDR2 SYGVQD (reference sequence). The CDR3 is 13 residues long. DNA for the CDR3: TGCGCCAGCTCGAGAGGGATCACCGGGGAGCTGTTTTTT. Residues: CASSRGITGELFF.

The rearrangement joins TRBV25-1 to TRBJ2-3, with TRBD2 identical over 12 bases. The CDR3 contains 15 residues. The V segment lost 2 bases and the J segment 6 bases; nucleotides outside the gene matches: 3. Germline-derived CDR1 and CDR2 are MGHDK and SYGVNS. In DNA form, the CDR3 reads TGTGCCAGCAGTGAAGGACTAGCGGGGACCGATACGCAGTATTTT. Translating it yields CASSEGLAGTDTQYF.

The CDR3 loop is CSAATQGSAFF. Here the CDR3 DNA reads TGCAGTGCTGCGACACAGGGGTCAGCTTTCTTT. The rearrangement joins TRBV20-1 to TRBJ1-1; 7 bases align to TRBD1. This CDR3 has 11 amino acids. V was pared by 5 bases and J by 10 bases, with 7 bases of the junction left unmatched. From germline, CDR1 is DFQATT and CDR2 SNEGSKA (reference sequence).

In its sample, this clone was seen once. V is TRBV6-5 and J is TRBJ1-2; D uncertain. The CDR3 is 14 residues long. Between the trimmed V and J ends, which lost 2 bases and 4 bases, there was a span of 11 bases. Germline CDR1 reads MNHEY; CDR2 reads SVGAGI. The CDR3 is CASSYREAGYGYTF. The CDR3 DNA reads as TGTGCCAGCAGTTACCGCGAGGCGGGCTATGGCTACACCTTC.

The J gene is TRBJ1-5, the V gene TRBV7-6; possible D gene TRBD1, 5 bases. The CDR3 length is 13 residues. V was clipped by 5 bases and J by 5 bases, with 10 bases between them. CDR1 SGHVS and CDR2 FNYEAQ come from the germline V gene. The CDR3 region has the DNA TGTGCCAGCAGCCCCGGGGGGGATCAGCCCCAGCATTTT. Encoded protein: CASSPGGDQPQHF. Full variable domain (rest looked up from reference TRBV7-6 and TRBJ1-5): GAGVSQSPRYKVTKRGQDVALRCDPISGHVSLYWYRQALGQGPEFLTYFNYEAQQDKSGLPNDRFSAERPEGSISTLTIQRTEQRDSAMYRCASSPGGDQPQHFGDGTRLSIL.

Here the CDR3 reads CASSSGQGAGNQPQHF. In DNA, the CDR3 is TGTGCCAGCAGCTCCGGCCAGGGGGCCGGCAATCAGCCCCAGCATTTT. The chain is built from TRBV5-6 and TRBJ1-5; TRBD1 aligns across 8 bases. This CDR3 spans 16 amino acids. Germline assignment: CDR1 SGHDT and CDR2 YYEEEE. Losses at the gene ends were 3 bases for V and 2 bases for J; bases not matched to a gene: 7. Combining the CDR3 with reference TRBV5-6 and TRBJ1-5 gives the whole variable domain DAGVTQSPTHLIKTRGQQVTLRCSPKSGHDTVSWYQQALGQGPQFIFQYYEEEERQRGNFPDRFSGHQFPNYSSELNVNALLLGDSALYLCASSSGQGAGNQPQHFGDGTRLSIL.

The gene calls are TRBV5-1 and TRBJ1-4, with D perhaps matching TRBD1 (5 bases). This CDR3 comprises 13 residues. Deletions cut 0 bases from V and 11 bases from J, with 11 bases between. Germline V gene lookup returns CDR1 SGHRS and CDR2 YFSETQ. The CDR3 region is CASSLDLGGKLFF. The CDR3 nucleotides read TGCGCCAGCAGCTTGGATCTGGGGGGGAAACTGTTTTTT.

This rearrangement joins TRBV9 to TRBJ2-1, with TRBD1 as a possible D gene (5 bases). The CDR3 sequence is 14 residues long. Germline lookup yields CDR1 SGDLS and CDR2 YYNGEE. Trimming stripped 3 bases from V and 7 bases from J, with 14 bases between. The CDR3 loop reads CASSDPLDSNEQFF. The CDR3 DNA reads as TGTGCCAGCAGCGACCCACTTGACAGTAATGAGCAGTTCTTC.

V gene TRBV4-1 combines with J gene TRBJ2-7; D possibly matches TRBD1 or TRBD2 (6 bases each). Looked up from germline, CDR1 is MGHRA and CDR2 is YSYEKL. V lost 3 bases and J lost 7, with 19 bases in between. The CDR3 totals 15 residues. In nucleotides, the CDR3 is TGCGCCAGCAGCCAGATAAAGGGGGGTAAGGGTGAGCAGTACTTC. This codes for CASSQIKGGKGEQYF.

The chain has TRBV6-1 and TRBJ1-6; D unresolved. The CDR3 extends over 16 amino acids. Trimming took off 3 bases at V and 8 bases at J, with 17 bases between the two ends. CDR1 and CDR2 from the germline V gene are MNHNS and SASEGT. The CDR3 coding sequence is TGTGCCAGCAGTGAGTCGATGAGTACGCGGGATTCACCCCTCCACTTT. This sequence encodes CASSESMSTRDSPLHF.

CDR3 sequence reads: CASSATGVRSASPLHF. The CDR3 DNA reads as TGTGCCAGCAGCGCGACAGGGGTGCGGTCTGCATCACCCCTCCACTTT. The gene calls are TRBV7-3 and TRBJ1-6; 8 bases are a match to TRBD1. V lost 5 bases, J lost 10 bases, and 13 bases stayed unmatched. Germline values: CDR1 SGHTA, CDR2 FQGTGA. The CDR3 contains 16 residues. The full variable domain, in which reference TRBV7-3 and TRBJ1-6 provide the parts outside the CDR3, is GAGVSQTPSNKVTEKGKYVELRCDPISGHTALYWYRQSLGQGPEFLIYFQGTGAADDSGLPNDRFFAVRPEGSVSTLKIQRTERGDSAVYLCASSATGVRSASPLHFGNGTRLTVT.

V and J are TRBV6-5 and TRBJ2-3; TRBD2 might be the D (6 bases). The length of the CDR3 is 15 residues. With 4 bases removed from V and 3 bases from J, the gap between germline ends came to 14 bases. Per the germline V gene, CDR1 is MNHEY and CDR2 is SVGAGI. The CDR3 DNA reads TGTGCCAGCAGTTTGTCGGGCGGGGAAACAGATACGCAGTATTTT. Amino acids: CASSLSGGETDTQYF.

This chain links TRBV6-1 with TRBJ2-1, with 13 bases identical to TRBD2. The germline V gene encodes CDR1 MNHNS and CDR2 SASEGT. The CDR3 has 14 amino acids. V lost 10 bases, J lost 7 bases, and 7 bases stayed unmatched. The CDR3 loop is CATEVLAGGNEQFF. The CDR3 nucleotides read TGTGCCACCGAGGTACTAGCGGGGGGGAATGAGCAGTTCTTC.

The CDR3 nucleotides are TGTGCCAGCAGTTACCCGGACAGGGGAACTTTCTTT. This encodes CASSYPDRGTFF. The gene calls are TRBV6-5 and TRBJ1-1, with 9 bases identical to TRBD1. Germline CDR1 MNHEY, CDR2 SVGAGI. The V gene end was trimmed by 2 bases and the J gene end by 12 bases; junction bases not matched to a gene: 4. The CDR3 extends over 12 amino acids.

This clone was counted a few times. The chain is built from TRBV19 and TRBJ1-2; D may be TRBD1 (6 bases). From germline, CDR1 is LNHDA and CDR2 SQIVND (reference sequence). This CDR3 is 13 amino acids long. V lost 5 bases, J lost 8 bases, and 15 bases lay in between. The CDR3 region is CASSRTAAWGYTF. CDR3 sequence (DNA): TGTGCCAGTAGTCGGACAGCGGCGTGGGGCTACACCTTC.

V usage is TRBV6-4 and J usage is TRBJ2-3; D gene uncertain. The CDR3 is 13 residues long. Trimming cost V 5 bases and J 2 bases, with 8 bases left between them. Germline V gives CDR1 MRHNA, CDR2 SNTAGT. CDR3 nucleotides: TGTGCCAGCAGTCGGAAGCACACAGATACGCAGTATTTT. Translated: CASSRKHTDTQYF.

The chain combines TRBV6-5 with TRBJ1-2, with 7 bases lining up with TRBD1. Germline values: CDR1 MNHEY, CDR2 SVGAGI. This CDR3 region has 13 residues. V gave up 6 bases and J gave up 6 bases; unmatched junction bases: 7. Here the CDR3 reads CASRTTGSNGYTF. The CDR3 DNA reads TGTGCCAGCAGAACGACAGGGTCTAATGGCTACACCTTC.

This clone came up once. This chain links TRBV5-4 with TRBJ2-3; possible D gene TRBD1, 6 bases. The CDR3 has 16 amino acids. Germline loops: CDR1 SGHNT, CDR2 YYREEE (reference sequence). V was clipped by 4 bases and J by 3 bases, with 18 bases between them. CDR3 DNA: TGTGCCAGCAGCCGACTGGGCAGGGGAGTTACAGATACGCAGTATTTT. Translated, it gives CASSRLGRGVTDTQYF.

The chain employs TRBV9 and TRBJ1-2; maybe TRBD1 (5 bases). The CDR3 is made up of 15 amino acids. V dropped 2 bases and J dropped 7 bases, with 18 bases sitting between them. Looked up from germline, CDR1 is SGDLS and CDR2 is YYNGEE. CDR3 nucleotide sequence: TGTGCCAGCAGCGTCGGGACGGCGGGTAGGTCTGGCTACACCTTC. Translating gives CASSVGTAGRSGYTF.

In its sample, this clone was seen once. The genes are TRBV19 and TRBJ1-4; perhaps TRBD1 as D (5 bases). CDR3 length: 12 amino acids. Germline V gene lookup returns CDR1 LNHDA and CDR2 SQIVND (reference sequence). Trimming removed 5 bases at V and 8 bases at J, with 9 bases between. CDR3 loop: CASSQGAEKLFF. As DNA, the CDR3 is TGTGCCAGTAGTCAGGGTGCGGAAAAACTGTTTTTT.

This chain connects TRBV29-1 to TRBJ2-3; 7 bases map to TRBD2. Germline lookup yields CDR1 SQVTM and CDR2 ANQGSEA. The CDR3 runs 13 residues. Trimming cost V 6 bases and J 5 bases; bases outside gene matches: 8. The CDR3 loop reads CSVGSGGVDTQYF. CDR3 bases: TGCAGCGTCGGCTCGGGGGGTGTAGATACGCAGTATTTT.

The V call is TRBV30, the J call TRBJ2-6; D possibly matches TRBD1 or TRBD2 (5 bases each). CDR1 is GTSNPN and CDR2 is SVGIG in the germline V gene (reference sequence). This CDR3 comprises 17 residues. V was cut by 3 bases and J by 2 bases, with 17 bases left in between. The CDR3 reads CAWRRGSFGPGANVLTF. Written as DNA, the CDR3 is TGTGCCTGGAGGAGGGGCTCCTTTGGTCCTGGGGCCAACGTCCTGACTTTC.